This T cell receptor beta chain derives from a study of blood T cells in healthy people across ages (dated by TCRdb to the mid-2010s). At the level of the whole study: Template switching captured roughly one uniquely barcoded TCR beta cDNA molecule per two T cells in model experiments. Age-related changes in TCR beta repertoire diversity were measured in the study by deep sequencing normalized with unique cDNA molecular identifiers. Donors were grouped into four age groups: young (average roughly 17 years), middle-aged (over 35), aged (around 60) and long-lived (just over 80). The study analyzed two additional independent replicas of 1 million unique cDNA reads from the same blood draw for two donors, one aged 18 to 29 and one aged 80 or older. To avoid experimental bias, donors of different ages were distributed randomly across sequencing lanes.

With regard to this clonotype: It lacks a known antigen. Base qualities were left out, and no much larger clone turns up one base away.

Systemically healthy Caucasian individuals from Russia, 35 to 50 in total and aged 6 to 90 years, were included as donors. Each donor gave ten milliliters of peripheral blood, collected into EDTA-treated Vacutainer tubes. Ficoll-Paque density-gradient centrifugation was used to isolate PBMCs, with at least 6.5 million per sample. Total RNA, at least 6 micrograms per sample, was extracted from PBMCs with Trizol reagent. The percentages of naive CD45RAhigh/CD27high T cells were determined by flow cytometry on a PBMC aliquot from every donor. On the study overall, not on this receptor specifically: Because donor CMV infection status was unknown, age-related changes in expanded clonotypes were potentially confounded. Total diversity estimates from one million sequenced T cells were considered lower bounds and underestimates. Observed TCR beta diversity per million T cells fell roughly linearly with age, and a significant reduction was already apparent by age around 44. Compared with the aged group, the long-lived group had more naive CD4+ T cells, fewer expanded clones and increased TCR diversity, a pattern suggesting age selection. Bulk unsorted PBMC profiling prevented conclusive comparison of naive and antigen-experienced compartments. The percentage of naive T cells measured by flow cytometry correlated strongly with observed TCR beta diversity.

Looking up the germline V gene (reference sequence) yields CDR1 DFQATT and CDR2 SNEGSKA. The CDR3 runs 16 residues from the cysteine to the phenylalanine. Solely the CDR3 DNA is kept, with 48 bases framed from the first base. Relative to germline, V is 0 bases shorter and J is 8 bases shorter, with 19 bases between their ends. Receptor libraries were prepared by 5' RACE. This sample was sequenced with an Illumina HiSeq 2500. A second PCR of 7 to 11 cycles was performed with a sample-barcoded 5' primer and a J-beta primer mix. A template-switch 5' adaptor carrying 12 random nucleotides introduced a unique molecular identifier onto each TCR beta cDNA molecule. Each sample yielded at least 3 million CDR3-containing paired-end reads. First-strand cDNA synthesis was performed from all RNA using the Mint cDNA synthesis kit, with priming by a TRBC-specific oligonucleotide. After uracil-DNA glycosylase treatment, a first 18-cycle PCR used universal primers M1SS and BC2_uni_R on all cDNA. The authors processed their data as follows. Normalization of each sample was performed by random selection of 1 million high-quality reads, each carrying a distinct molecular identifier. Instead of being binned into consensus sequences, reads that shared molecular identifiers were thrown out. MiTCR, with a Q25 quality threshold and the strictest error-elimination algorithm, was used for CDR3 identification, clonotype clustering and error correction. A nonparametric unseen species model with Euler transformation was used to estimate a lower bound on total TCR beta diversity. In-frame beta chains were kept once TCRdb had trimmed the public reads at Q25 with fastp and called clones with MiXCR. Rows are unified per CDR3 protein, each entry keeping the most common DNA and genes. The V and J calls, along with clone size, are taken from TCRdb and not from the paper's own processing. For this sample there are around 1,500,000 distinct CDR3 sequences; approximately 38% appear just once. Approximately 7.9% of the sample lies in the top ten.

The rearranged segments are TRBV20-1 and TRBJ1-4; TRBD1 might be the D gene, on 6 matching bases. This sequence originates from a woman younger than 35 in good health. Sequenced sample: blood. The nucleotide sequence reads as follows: TGCAGTGCTAGAGATATAAAGTGGGCAGGGGACGAAAAACTGTTTTTT. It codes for CSARDIKWAGDEKLFF.